The present entry profiles one TCR beta chain with its context. The antigen remains unidentified. Clinical symptoms, serum thyroxine, TRAb, thyroid ultrasound and orbital computed tomography established diagnosis. The V segment lost 2 bases and the J segment 9 bases; nucleotides outside the gene matches: 5. This CDR3 region has 14 residues. CDR1 SGHRS and CDR2 YFSETQ come from the germline V gene. The data derive from a study of T cells in Graves' hyperthyroidism and ophthalmopathy. Overall study results and limits: Ophthalmopathy was distinguished from stable hyperthyroidism by 13 V-J signatures. With a median lead of around 6.7 months before onset, the model predicted ophthalmopathy. Most thyroid clonotypes that were expanded above 0.001 also turned up in blood.

Amplification of TCR beta CDR3 regions used RNA as the template. HTBI primers were used for first-round RT-PCR of the TCR CDR3. TCRdb independently ran MiXCR on the multiplex PCR reads; one entry per CDR3 protein. The sample has 540,000 or so distinct CDR3 sequences, roughly 46% seen once. The clonotype originates from an adult woman with Graves' disease, either hyperthyroidism or ophthalmopathy (not recorded which). J is TRBJ1-6 and V is TRBV5-1; 7 bases agree with TRBD1. The source material was peripheral blood or thyroid tissue (not recorded which). The CDR3 here is CASSFEGAGSPLHF. The CDR3 nucleotides are TGCGCCAGCAGCTTTGAGGGGGCAGGTTCACCCCTCCACTTT.